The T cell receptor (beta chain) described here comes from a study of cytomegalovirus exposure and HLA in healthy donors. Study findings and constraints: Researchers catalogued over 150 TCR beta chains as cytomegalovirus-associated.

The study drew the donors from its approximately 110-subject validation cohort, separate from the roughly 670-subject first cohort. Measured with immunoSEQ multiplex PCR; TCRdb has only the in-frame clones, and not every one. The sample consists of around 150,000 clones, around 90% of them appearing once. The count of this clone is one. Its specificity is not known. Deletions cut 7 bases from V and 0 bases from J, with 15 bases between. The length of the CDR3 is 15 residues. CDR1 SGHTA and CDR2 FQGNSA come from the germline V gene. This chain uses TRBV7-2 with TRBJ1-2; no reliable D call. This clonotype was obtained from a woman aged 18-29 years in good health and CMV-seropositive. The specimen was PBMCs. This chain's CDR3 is CASTLGREANYGYTF. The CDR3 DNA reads TGTGCCAGCACTCTGGGGAGGGAGGCTAACTATGGCTACACCTTC.